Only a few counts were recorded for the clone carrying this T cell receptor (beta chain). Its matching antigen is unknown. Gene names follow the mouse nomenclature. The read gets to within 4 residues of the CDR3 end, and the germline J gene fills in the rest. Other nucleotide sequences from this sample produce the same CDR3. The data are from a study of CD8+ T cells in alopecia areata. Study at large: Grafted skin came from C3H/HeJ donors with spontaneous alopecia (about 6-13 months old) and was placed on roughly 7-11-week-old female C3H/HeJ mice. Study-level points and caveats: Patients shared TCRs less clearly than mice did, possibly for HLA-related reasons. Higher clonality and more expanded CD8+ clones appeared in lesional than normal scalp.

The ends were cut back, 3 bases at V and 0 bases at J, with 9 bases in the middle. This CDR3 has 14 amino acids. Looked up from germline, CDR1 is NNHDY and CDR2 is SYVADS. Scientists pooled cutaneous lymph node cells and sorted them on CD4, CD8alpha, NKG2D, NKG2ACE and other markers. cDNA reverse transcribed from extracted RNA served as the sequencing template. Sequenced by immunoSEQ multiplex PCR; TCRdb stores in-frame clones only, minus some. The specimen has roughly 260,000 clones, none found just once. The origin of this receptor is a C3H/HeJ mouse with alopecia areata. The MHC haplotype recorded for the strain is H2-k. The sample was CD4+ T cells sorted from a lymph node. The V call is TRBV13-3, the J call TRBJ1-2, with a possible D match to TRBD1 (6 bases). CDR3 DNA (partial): TGTGCCAGCAGTGCACAGGGTGCAAACTCC. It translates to CASSAQGANS. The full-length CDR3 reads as CASSAQGANSDYTF.